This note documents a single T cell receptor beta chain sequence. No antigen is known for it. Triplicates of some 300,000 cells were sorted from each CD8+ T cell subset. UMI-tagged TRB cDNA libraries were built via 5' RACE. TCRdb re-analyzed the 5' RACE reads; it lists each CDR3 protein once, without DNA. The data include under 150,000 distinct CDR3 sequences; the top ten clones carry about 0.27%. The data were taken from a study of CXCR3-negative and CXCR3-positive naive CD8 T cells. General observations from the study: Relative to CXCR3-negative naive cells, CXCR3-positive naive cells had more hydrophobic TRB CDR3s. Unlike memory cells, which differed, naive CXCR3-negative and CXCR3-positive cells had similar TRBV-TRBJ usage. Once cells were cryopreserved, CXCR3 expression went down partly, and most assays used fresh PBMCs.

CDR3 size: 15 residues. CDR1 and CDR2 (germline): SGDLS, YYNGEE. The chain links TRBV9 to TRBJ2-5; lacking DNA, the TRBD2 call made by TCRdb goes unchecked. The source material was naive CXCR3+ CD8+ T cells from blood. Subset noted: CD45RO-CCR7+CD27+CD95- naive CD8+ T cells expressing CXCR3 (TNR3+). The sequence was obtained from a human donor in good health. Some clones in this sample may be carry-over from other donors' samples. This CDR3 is CASSGGDLRGGTHYF. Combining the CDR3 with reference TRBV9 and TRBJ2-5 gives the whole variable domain DSGVTQTPKHLITATGQRVTLRCSPRSGDLSVYWYQQSLDQGLQFLIQYYNGEERAKGNILERFSAQQFPDLHSELNLSSLELGDSALYFCASSGGDLRGGTHYFGPGTRLLVL.